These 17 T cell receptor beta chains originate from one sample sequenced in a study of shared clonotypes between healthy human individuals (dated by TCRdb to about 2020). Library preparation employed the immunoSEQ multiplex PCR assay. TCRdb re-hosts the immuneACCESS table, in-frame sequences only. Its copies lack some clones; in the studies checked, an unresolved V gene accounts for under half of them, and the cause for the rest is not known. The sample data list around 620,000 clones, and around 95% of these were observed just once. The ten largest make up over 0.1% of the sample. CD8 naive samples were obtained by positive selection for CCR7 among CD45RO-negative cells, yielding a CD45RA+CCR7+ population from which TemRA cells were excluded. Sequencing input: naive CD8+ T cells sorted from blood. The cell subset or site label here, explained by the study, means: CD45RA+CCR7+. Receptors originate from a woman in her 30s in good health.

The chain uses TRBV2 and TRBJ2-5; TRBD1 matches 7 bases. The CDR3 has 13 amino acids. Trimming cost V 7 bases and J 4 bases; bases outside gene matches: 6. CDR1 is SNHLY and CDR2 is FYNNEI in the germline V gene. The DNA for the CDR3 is TGTGCCAGCATATGGGACAGCAGAGAGACCCAGTACTTC. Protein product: CASIWDSRETQYF.

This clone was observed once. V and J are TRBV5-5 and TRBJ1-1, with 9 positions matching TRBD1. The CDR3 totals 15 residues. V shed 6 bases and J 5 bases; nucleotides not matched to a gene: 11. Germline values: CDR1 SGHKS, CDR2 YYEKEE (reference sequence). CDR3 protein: CASTVPGTGLTEAFF. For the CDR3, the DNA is TGTGCCAGCACCGTTCCCGGGACAGGGCTTACTGAAGCTTTCTTT.

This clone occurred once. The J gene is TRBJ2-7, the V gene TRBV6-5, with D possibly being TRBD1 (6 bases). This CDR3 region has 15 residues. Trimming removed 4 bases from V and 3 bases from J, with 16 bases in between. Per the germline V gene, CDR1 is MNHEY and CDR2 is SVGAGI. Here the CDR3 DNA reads TGTGCCAGCAGTTCCCCCCCTGGACAGAACTACGAGCAGTACTTC. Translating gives CASSSPPGQNYEQYF.

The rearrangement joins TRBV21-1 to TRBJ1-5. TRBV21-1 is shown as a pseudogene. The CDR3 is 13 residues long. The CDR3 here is CASSKGRNQPQHF. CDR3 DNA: TGTGCCAGCAGCAAAGGAAGGAATCAGCCCCAGCATTTT.

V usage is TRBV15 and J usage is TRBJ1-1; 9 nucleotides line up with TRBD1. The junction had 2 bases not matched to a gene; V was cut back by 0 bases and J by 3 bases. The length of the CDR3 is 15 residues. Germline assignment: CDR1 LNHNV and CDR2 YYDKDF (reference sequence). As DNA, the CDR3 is TGTGCCACCAGCAGAGAGGACAGGGGTTACACTGAAGCTTTCTTT. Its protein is CATSREDRGYTEAFF.

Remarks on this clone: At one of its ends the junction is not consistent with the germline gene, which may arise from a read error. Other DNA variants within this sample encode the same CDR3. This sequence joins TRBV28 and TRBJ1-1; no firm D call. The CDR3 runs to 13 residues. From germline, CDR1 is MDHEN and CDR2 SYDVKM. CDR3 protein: CASSFRINTEAFF. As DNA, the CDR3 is TGTGCCAGCAGTTTTAGGATAAACACTGAGGCTTTCTTT.

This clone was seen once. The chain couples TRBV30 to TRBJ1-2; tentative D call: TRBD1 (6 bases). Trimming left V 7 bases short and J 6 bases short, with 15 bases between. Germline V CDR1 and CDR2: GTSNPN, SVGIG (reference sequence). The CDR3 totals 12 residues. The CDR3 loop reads CALIQGRHGYTF. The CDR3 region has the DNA TGTGCCTTGATTCAGGGGAGGCATGGCTACACCTTC.

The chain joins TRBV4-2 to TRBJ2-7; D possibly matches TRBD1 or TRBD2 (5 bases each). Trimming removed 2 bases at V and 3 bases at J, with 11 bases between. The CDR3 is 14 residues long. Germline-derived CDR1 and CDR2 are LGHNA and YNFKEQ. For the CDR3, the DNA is TGTGCCAGCAGCCAATGGGGGAAGGACTACGAGCAGTACTTC. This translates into CASSQWGKDYEQYF.

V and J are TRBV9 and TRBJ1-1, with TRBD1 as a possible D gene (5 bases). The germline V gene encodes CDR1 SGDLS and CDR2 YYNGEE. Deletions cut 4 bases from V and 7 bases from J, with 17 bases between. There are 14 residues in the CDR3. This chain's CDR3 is CASSPTGALHEAFF. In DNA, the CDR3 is TGTGCCAGCAGCCCAACCGGGGCACTCCATGAAGCTTTCTTT.

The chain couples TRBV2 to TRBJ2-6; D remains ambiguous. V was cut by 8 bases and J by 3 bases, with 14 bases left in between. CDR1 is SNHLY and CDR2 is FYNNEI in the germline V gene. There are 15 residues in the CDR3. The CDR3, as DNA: TGTGCCAGCGATTGGACGTTAGGTGGGGCCAACGTCCTGACTTTC. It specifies CASDWTLGGANVLTF.

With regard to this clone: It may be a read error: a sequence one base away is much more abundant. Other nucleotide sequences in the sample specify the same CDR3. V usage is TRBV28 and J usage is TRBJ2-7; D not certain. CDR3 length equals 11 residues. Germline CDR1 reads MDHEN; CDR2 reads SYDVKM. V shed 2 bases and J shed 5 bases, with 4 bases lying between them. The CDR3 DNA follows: TGTGCCAGCAGTTTAGACCACGAGCAGTACTTC. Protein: CASSLDHEQYF.

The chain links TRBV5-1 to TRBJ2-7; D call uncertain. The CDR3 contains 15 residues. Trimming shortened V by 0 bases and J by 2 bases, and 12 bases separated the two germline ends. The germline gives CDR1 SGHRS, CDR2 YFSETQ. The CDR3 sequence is CASSLARPAPYEQYF. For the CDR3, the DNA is TGCGCCAGCAGCTTGGCCCGGCCCGCCCCCTACGAGCAGTACTTC.

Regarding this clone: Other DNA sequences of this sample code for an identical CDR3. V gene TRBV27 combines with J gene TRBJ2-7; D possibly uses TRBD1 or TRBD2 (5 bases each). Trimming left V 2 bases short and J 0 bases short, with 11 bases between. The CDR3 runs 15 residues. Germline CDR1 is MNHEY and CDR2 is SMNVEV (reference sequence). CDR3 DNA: TGTGCCAGCAGTTTAGTAGGGACGGACTCCTACGAGCAGTACTTC. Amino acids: CASSLVGTDSYEQYF.

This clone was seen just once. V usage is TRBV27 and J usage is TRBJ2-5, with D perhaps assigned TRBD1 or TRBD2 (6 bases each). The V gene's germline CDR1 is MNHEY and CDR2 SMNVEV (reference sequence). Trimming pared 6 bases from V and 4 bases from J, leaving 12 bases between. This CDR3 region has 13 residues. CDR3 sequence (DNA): TGTGCCAGCAGCGTAGGGGGGCGAGAGACCCAGTACTTC. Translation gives CASSVGGRETQYF.

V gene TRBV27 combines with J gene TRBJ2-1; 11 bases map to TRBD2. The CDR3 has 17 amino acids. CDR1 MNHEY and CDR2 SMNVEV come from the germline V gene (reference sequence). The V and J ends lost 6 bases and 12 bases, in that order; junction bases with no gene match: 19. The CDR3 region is CASSLIVGLAVPMRQFF. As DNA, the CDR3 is TGTGCCAGCAGCCTTATCGTGGGACTAGCGGTTCCGATGCGGCAGTTCTTC.

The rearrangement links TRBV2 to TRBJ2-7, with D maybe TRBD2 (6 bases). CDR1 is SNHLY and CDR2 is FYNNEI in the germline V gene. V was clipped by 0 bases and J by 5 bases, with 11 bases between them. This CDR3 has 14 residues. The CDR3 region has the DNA TGTGCCAGCAGTGAAGCGGGGGGTTCCGACGAGCAGTACTTC. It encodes CASSEAGGSDEQYF. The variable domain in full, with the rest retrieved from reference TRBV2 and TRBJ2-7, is EPEVTQTPSHQVTQMGQEVILRCVPISNHLYFYWYRQILGQKVEFLVSFYNNEISEKSEIFDDQFSVERPDGSNFTLKIRSTKLEDSAMYFCASSEAGGSDEQYFGPGTRLTVT.

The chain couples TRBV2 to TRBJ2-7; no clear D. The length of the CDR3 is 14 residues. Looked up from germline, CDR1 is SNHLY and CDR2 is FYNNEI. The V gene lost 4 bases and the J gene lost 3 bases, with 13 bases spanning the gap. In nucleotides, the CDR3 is TGTGCCAGCAGTGGGCGGTCGGCCCTCTACGAGCAGTACTTC. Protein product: CASSGRSALYEQYF.